This TCR beta chain was sequenced for a study of cytomegalovirus exposure and HLA in healthy donors (dated by TCRdb to about 2017). As for the study more broadly: An earlier analysis of approximately 640 of the donors reported 250 to 300 Gb of sequence data and about 100 million unique TCR beta sequences from roughly 180 million T cells. The study aimed to test whether cataloging public T cell receptors could reveal signatures of past pathogen exposure. The number of donors typed differed by locus, with 629-630 for A, B, C, DRB1 and DQB1, around 520 for DQA1, 600 to 610 for DPA1, and approximately 470 for DPB1. Class I and class II HLA loci were covered by the typing at four-digit resolution. Across approximately 400 genotyped donors of the cohort, an average of approximately 200,000 unique TCR beta nucleotide sequences per donor were sequenced, and approximately 19% of those sequences were non-productive. The study used immunosequencing to profile the T cell repertoires of several hundred subjects and linked those repertoires to cytomegalovirus serostatus. An earlier analysis of some 500 of the donors used high-throughput TCR beta sequencing to judge whether each TCR beta V gene segment behaved as functional or pseudogenic. Donor age, sex, ethnicity and CMV serostatus were collected together with the repertoire data. Of the roughly 390 genotyped donors, less than 90% were placed in the genetic ancestry cluster associated with self-reported Caucasian donors. To study patterns of TCR occurrence, a later analysis re-analyzed previously published TCR beta repertoires from around 700 donors and added high-resolution HLA genotyping. Rather than using new phenotypic data, the later analysis identified candidate immune exposures from TCR beta sequences and from how often those sequences occurred across donors. High-throughput TCR immunosequencing, statistical association of individual TCRs with disease status, and machine learning were combined to predict cytomegalovirus infection status. Roughly 5 DR-DQ haplotypes were handled as single units for association and clustering because linkage in the cohort was strong. About 310 gigabases of sequencing data and 70 million to 100 million unique TCR sequences were included in an early release covering about 700 HLA-typed donors. Genome-wide SNP genotypes for about 65% of the roughly 670 donors were used in a later genetic analysis, which treated that subset as a discovery cohort. All discovery cohort repertoires had been generated using a single sequencing platform. In addition to the first cohort of approximately 650 subjects, a separate validation cohort of around 110 different subjects was used.

V lost 7 bases and J lost 6 bases; the stretch between them is 11 bases long. CDR1 and CDR2 are read off the germline V gene as SGDLS and YYNGEE. Spanning cysteine to phenylalanine, the CDR3 consists of 12 amino acids. CDR3 DNA only is kept here, 36 bases in frame from base 1. The library was generated by the immunoSEQ multiplex PCR assay. For the multiplex PCR, a mixture combining 60 forward primers for TCR Vbeta segments and 13 reverse primers for TCR Jbeta segments was used. Amplification of the CDR3 region of rearranged TCR beta genes was performed with a multiplex PCR assay on genomic DNA. Amplified TCR beta libraries were sequenced as 87-base-pair reads on the Illumina HiSeq System. Concerning the study's data processing: In a later analysis, 70 million to 95 million unique TCR beta chains were counted across the roughly 670 repertoires, and some 10 million of these chains were shared by at least two donors. A nearest-neighbor algorithm error-corrected the raw reads and collapsed the reads into unique sequences, merging closely related sequences to remove PCR and sequencing errors. Alignment of CDR3 sequences to IMGT reference sequences was used to assign V, D and J gene segments. For a sequence to be retained, at least a six-nucleotide match to both a V gene segment and a J gene segment was required. Rearrangements were classified as productive when the CDR3 lacked stop codons and remained in frame with V and J, and all other rearrangements were classified as non-productive. Following IMGT convention, CDR3 was defined as the stretch from the second conserved V-encoded cysteine up to the conserved J-encoded phenylalanine. In an earlier analysis of around 640 of the donors, sequences lacking an unambiguous match to a single V gene segment were excluded. An earlier analysis of several hundred of the donors called V segments functional above 56.7% productive rearrangements and segregating when the between-donor standard deviation exceeded 5%. To diagnose cytomegalovirus status from the catalog of TCR beta chain sequences, a statistical classification framework was built. In a later analysis, V and J genes were assigned by comparing TCR nucleotide sequences against IMGT/GENE-DB human TR gene sequences. Using the TCRdist pipeline, a later analysis assigned CDR3 sequences along with most-parsimonious VDJ recombination scenarios. In a later analysis, each TCR beta chain was defined by its CDR3 amino acid sequence together with its V-gene family, and reads without a unique V-gene family were excluded. To address suspected cross-contamination and a sequencing artifact, a later analysis removed approximately 590 highly shared, low-generation-probability nucleotide sequences. In a later analysis, a clonal expansion index was calculated for each public chain from normalized within-repertoire ranks of inferred template counts. In a later analysis, generation probabilities were computed using a VDJ recombination model fitted to out-of-frame rearrangements, and the results were checked against IGoR. A later analysis scored TCR-TCR, TCR-HLA and TCR-CMV co-occurrence with hypergeometric tests, applying a repertoire-size bias correction to TCR pairs. False discovery rates were estimated in a later analysis by permuting HLA or CMV assignments 20 times. In a later analysis, co-occurring TCRs were grouped with DBSCAN, and TCRdist sequence similarity was added when clustering was performed within HLA-allele-positive subsets. For co-occurrence clustering, repertoires with fewer than 30,000 or more than 120,000 public chains were excluded, along with four or five repertoires with anomalous nucleotide sharing. TCRdb holds this immuneACCESS table with in-frame rearrangements only. Some clones are missing; in checked studies, unresolved V genes explain under half, and the rest has no known cause. D and trimming were read from the DNA, whereas the V and J calls and clone size are those reported in that table. The sample table shows tens of thousands of clones, and approximately 70% are seen once. The ten largest account for 4.9% of the sample.

The cohort comprised 550 to 700 healthy bone marrow donors. At the time of sampling, all cohort members were nominally healthy, though unrecorded immune exposures were likely present. The donor tested CMV seropositive and was one of the 289 seropositive cohort members. Every donor gave a peripheral blood sample, and the peripheral blood mononuclear cells from that sample were used for TCR beta sequencing. Genomic DNA was extracted from the blood cell samples with the Qiagen DNeasy Blood Extraction Kit. On the study overall, not on this receptor specifically: Cytomegalovirus status was reported to be diagnosed by the classifier with high specificity and sensitivity in both the original and validation cohorts. Assigning TCR associations to individual alleles was difficult when HLA alleles, especially DR and DQ, strongly co-occurred. CMV serostatus was the only immune exposure information available for the cohort. Some IMGT-functional V segments, including TRBV6-2 and TRBV6-3, could not be told apart with the 87-base-pair reads, so those segments were excluded. The authors suggested that the approach could potentially be generalized to other disease states and immunological phenotypes. In an earlier analysis of approximately 590 of the donors, most TCR beta V segments appeared in productive rearrangements about 90% or about 30% of the time, broadly matching IMGT annotations. A further reported finding was that TCR beta sequences accurately predicted the HLA-A and HLA-B alleles for most subjects in the first cohort. In a later analysis, the rate of TCR association differed among HLA loci, with DRB1 alleles having the most associated TCRs and HLA-C alleles having the fewest. Because HLA typing was missing for some donors at each locus, association tests included only the typed subset. Most CMV-associated TCR beta chains appeared to be HLA-restricted in a later analysis, and the HLA associations seemed to be driven largely by CMV exposure. The sequencing pipeline was judged likely to have produced a cluster of highly shared sequence variants as a technical artifact. Several of the top co-occurrence clusters appeared to be linked to parvovirus B19, influenza, CMV and Epstein-Barr virus, according to a later analysis. Correlated functional status among segregating V segments might reflect linkage disequilibrium, but an unknown experimental factor could not be ruled out. V-gene and J-gene trimming of TCR beta chains was associated with a missense DCLRE1C variant in a later genetic analysis, and the association was replicated in an independent cohort. In a later genetic analysis, fewer N-insertions in productive TCRs were reported among donors in an Asian-associated ancestry cluster than the roughly 700-donor mean. This cohort had only TCR beta chains sequenced, and the lack of alpha or paired-chain data limited which features could be detected. A later analysis found that HLA-associated TCR beta chains were more clonally expanded and had lower generation probabilities than equally common non-associated chains. The earlier analysis of some 560 of the donors excluded roughly 17 rarely observed V segments, including chromosome 9 orphons, because counts were too low. Most TCR sequences were observed very rarely across donors, whereas some public TCRs were present in many individuals. A total of some 180 TCR beta chains were listed by the study as associated with cytomegalovirus. Presence/absence analyses assumed roughly uniform sequencing depth across donors, an assumption that may not hold. A later analysis associated 17,000 or so TCR beta sequences with specific HLA alleles at a false discovery rate of 0.05. Three of the identified cytomegalovirus-associated TCR beta chains were confirmed in vitro to be specific for cytomegalovirus antigens.

For this clone: It lacks a known antigen. Base qualities are missing; no much larger clone stands one base away.

Sample: PBMCs. The chain employs TRBV9 and TRBJ2-1; 6 matching bases give a weak D call of TRBD2. The sequence was collected from a man aged 55 to 70 in good health and CMV-seropositive. The CDR3 in this case is CASGPGVNEQFF. In nucleotides, the sequence is TGTGCCAGCGGGCCGGGGGTCAATGAGCAGTTCTTC. Where the CDR3 stops, the reference TRBV9 and TRBJ2-1 genes take over; the full variable domain is DSGVTQTPKHLITATGQRVTLRCSPRSGDLSVYWYQQSLDQGLQFLIQYYNGEERAKGNILERFSAQQFPDLHSELNLSSLELGDSALYFCASGPGVNEQFFGPGTRLTVL.